The 2 T cell receptor beta chains below were found in one sample sequenced in a study of T cells after posttransplantation cyclophosphamide. The table came from immunoSEQ multiplex PCR; TCRdb's copy has only in-frame clones and leaves some out. The sample lists more than 60,000 clones, about 94% occurring once. Material: PBMCs. All receptors come from a woman aged 25 to 45 in good health and a related stem cell transplant donor.

A single count supports this clone. The chain employs TRBV11-2 and TRBJ2-5, with 8 nucleotides matching TRBD2. There are 15 residues in the CDR3. Germline V CDR1 and CDR2: SGHAT, FQNNGV. J gave up 4 bases and V 5 bases, and 9 bases lay outside the gene matches. CDR3 sequence reads: CASSPIGGAGETQYF. CDR3 DNA sequence: TGTGCCAGCAGCCCAATCGGGGGGGCCGGAGAGACCCAGTACTTC.

This clone occurred a few times. The chain recombines TRBV18 with TRBJ1-6; TRBD1 agrees at 8 bases. The CDR3 has 14 residues. CDR1 KGHSH and CDR2 LQKENI come from the germline V gene. The J segment lost 8 bases and the V segment lost 6 bases, leaving 6 bases of the junction unmatched. CDR3 nucleotides: TGTGCCAGCTCCTTCGACAGGGGCTATTCACCCCTCCACTTT. It translates to CASSFDRGYSPLHF.